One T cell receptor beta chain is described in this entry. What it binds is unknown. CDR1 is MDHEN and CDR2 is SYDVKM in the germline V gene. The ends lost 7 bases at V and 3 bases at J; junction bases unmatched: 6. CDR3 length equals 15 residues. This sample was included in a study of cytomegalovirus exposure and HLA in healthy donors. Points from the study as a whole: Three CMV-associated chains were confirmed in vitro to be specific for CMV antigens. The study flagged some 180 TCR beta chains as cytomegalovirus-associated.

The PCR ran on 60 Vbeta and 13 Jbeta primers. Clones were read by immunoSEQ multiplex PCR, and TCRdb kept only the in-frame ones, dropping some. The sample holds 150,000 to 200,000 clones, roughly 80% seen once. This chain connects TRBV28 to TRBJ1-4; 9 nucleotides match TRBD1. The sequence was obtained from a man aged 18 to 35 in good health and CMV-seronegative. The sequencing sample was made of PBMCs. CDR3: CASNRQGGSNEKLFF. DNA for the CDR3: TGTGCCAGCAACCGACAGGGGGGATCTAATGAAAAACTGTTTTTT.